This T cell receptor (beta chain) was recovered during a study of cytomegalovirus exposure and HLA in healthy donors (dated by TCRdb to about 2017). Study-wide context: According to an earlier analysis of 587 of the donors, roughly 180 million T cells yielded over 90 million unique TCR beta sequences and approximately 280 Gb of sequence data. An early release that covered some 630 HLA-typed donors contained approximately 320 gigabases of sequencing data and tens of millions of unique TCR sequences. The genetic ancestry cluster associated with self-reported Caucasian donors included 65% to 90% of the 398 genotyped donors. The study aimed to test whether cataloging public T cell receptors could reveal signatures of past pathogen exposure. The study used immunosequencing to profile the T cell repertoires of several hundred subjects and linked those repertoires to cytomegalovirus serostatus. A separate validation cohort of about 110 different subjects was used in addition to the roughly 720-subject first cohort. To predict cytomegalovirus infection status, the study brought together high-throughput TCR immunosequencing, statistical association of individual TCRs with disease status, and machine learning. To study patterns of TCR occurrence, a later analysis re-analyzed previously published TCR beta repertoires from 666 donors and added high-resolution HLA genotyping. In the later analysis, no new phenotypic data were used to find candidate immune exposures; instead, reliance was placed on TCR beta sequences and their occurrence across donors. In an earlier analysis of 550 to 700 of the donors, high-throughput TCR beta sequencing was used to judge whether each TCR beta V gene segment behaved as functional or pseudogenic. Donor age, sex, ethnicity and CMV serostatus were compiled together with the repertoire data. Genome-wide SNP genotypes for about three fifths of the roughly 700 donors were used in a later genetic analysis, which treated that subset as a discovery cohort. Every discovery cohort repertoire had been produced on one sequencing platform. HLA typing covered class I and class II loci at four-digit resolution. Typing coverage differed by locus: A, B, C, DRB1 and DQB1 were typed in about 620-640 donors, DQA1 in 522, DPA1 in some 600, and DPB1 in 450 to 490. A handful of DR-DQ haplotypes were handled as single units for association and clustering because linkage in the cohort was strong. Across approximately 400 genotyped donors of the cohort, an average of approximately 240,000 unique TCR beta nucleotide sequences per donor were sequenced, and approximately 19% of those sequences were non-productive.

Overall study outcomes, separate from this receptor: Three of the identified cytomegalovirus-associated TCR beta chains were confirmed in vitro to be specific for cytomegalovirus antigens. Several of the top co-occurrence clusters appeared to be linked to parvovirus B19, influenza, CMV and Epstein-Barr virus, according to a later analysis. In a later analysis, most CMV-associated TCR beta chains were found to appear HLA-restricted, with HLA associations seemingly driven largely by CMV exposure. In a later analysis, TCR association rates were found to vary across HLA loci, with the most associated TCRs seen for DRB1 alleles and the fewest for HLA-C alleles. Some IMGT-functional V segments, including TRBV6-2 and TRBV6-3, could not be distinguished by the 87-base-pair reads and were therefore excluded. The classifier was reported to diagnose cytomegalovirus status with high specificity and sensitivity in both the original and validation cohorts. The earlier analysis of 450 to 700 of the donors excluded approximately 17 rarely observed V segments, including chromosome 9 orphons, because counts were too low. A cluster of highly shared sequence variants was judged likely to represent a technical artifact of the sequencing pipeline. Linkage disequilibrium might explain the correlated functional status among segregating V segments, but an unknown experimental factor could not be ruled out. Most TCR sequences were seen in very few donors, while some public TCRs were found in many individuals. When HLA alleles, especially DR and DQ, strongly co-occurred, attributing TCR associations to individual alleles was difficult. The only immune exposure information available for the cohort was CMV serostatus. According to a later genetic analysis, donors in an Asian-associated ancestry cluster had fewer N-insertions in productive TCRs than the roughly 660-donor mean. In an earlier analysis of more than 500 of the donors, most TCR beta V segments appeared in productive rearrangements about 90% or about 30% of the time, broadly matching IMGT annotations. A further reported finding was that TCR beta sequences accurately predicted the HLA-A and HLA-B alleles for most subjects in the first cohort. Because HLA typing was missing for some donors at each locus, association tests included only the typed subset. A later analysis associated 15,000 or so TCR beta sequences with specific HLA alleles at a false discovery rate of 0.05. Compared with equally common non-associated chains, HLA-associated TCR beta chains in a later analysis were more clonally expanded and had lower generation probabilities. This cohort had only TCR beta chains sequenced, and the lack of alpha or paired-chain data limited which features could be detected. In a later genetic analysis, a missense DCLRE1C variant was associated with V-gene and J-gene trimming of TCR beta chains, and the association was replicated in an independent cohort. The authors suggested that the approach could potentially be generalized to other disease states and immunological phenotypes. The study gave a list of about 170 TCR beta chains associated with cytomegalovirus. Sequencing depth was assumed to be roughly uniform across donors in the presence/absence analyses, though that assumption may not hold.

In total, just over 650 healthy bone marrow donors made up the cohort. Cohort members were all nominally healthy when sampled, although unrecorded immune exposures were likely present. The donor was CMV seronegative and belonged to the group of over 300 seronegative cohort members. Each donor provided a peripheral blood sample, and peripheral blood mononuclear cells were used for TCR beta sequencing. Genomic DNA extraction from the blood cell samples was performed with the Qiagen DNeasy Blood Extraction Kit. This clone appeared a few times. The clone's antigen remains unknown. Base-call qualities are not available, and no considerably larger clone is one nucleotide away. Library prep was done by the immunoSEQ multiplex PCR assay. For the multiplex PCR, a mixture combining 60 forward primers for TCR Vbeta segments and 13 reverse primers for TCR Jbeta segments was used. The CDR3 region of rearranged TCR beta genes was amplified from genomic DNA by a multiplex PCR assay. The amplified TCR beta libraries were sequenced on the Illumina HiSeq System as 87-base-pair reads. The paper's processing steps were these. A later analysis counted tens of millions of unique TCR beta chains across the 550 to 750 repertoires, and roughly 10 million of these chains were shared by at least two donors. To remove PCR and sequencing errors, raw reads were error-corrected and collapsed into unique sequences using a nearest-neighbor algorithm that merged closely related sequences. V, D and J gene segments were assigned by aligning CDR3 sequences to IMGT reference sequences. For a sequence to be retained, at least a six-nucleotide match to both a V gene segment and a J gene segment was required. Rearrangements were called productive when the CDR3 lacked stop codons and stayed in frame with V and J; all others were non-productive. CDR3 was defined according to IMGT convention as the region running from the second conserved V-encoded cysteine to the conserved J-encoded phenylalanine. In an earlier analysis of 550 to 650 of the donors, sequences lacking an unambiguous match to a single V gene segment were excluded. In an earlier analysis of 587 of the donors, V segments were called functional above 56.7% productive rearrangements and were called segregating when the between-donor standard deviation exceeded 5%. To diagnose cytomegalovirus status from the catalog of TCR beta chain sequences, a statistical classification framework was built. In a later analysis, TCR nucleotide sequences were compared against IMGT/GENE-DB human TR gene sequences so that V and J genes could be assigned. The TCRdist pipeline was used in a later analysis to assign CDR3 sequences and most-parsimonious VDJ recombination scenarios. In a later analysis, every TCR beta chain was defined by the combination of its CDR3 amino acid sequence and its V-gene family, and reads without a unique V-gene family were dropped. In a later analysis, 500 to 700 highly shared, low-generation-probability nucleotide sequences were removed to address suspected cross-contamination and a sequencing artifact. In a later analysis, a clonal expansion index was calculated for each public chain from normalized within-repertoire ranks of inferred template counts. In a later analysis, generation probabilities were computed with a VDJ recombination model fitted to out-of-frame rearrangements, and the resulting probabilities were checked against IGoR. In a later analysis, TCR-TCR, TCR-HLA and TCR-CMV co-occurrence was scored with hypergeometric tests, and a repertoire-size bias correction was applied to TCR pairs. In a later analysis, false discovery rates were estimated by permuting HLA or CMV assignments 20 times. In a later analysis, co-occurring TCRs were grouped with DBSCAN, and TCRdist sequence similarity was added when clustering was performed within HLA-allele-positive subsets. For co-occurrence clustering, repertoires with fewer than 30,000 or more than 120,000 public chains were excluded, along with five or six repertoires with anomalous nucleotide sharing. The table was pulled from immuneACCESS by TCRdb, which kept in-frame rearrangements only. Such tables lose some clones; where checked, under half of the loss comes from unresolved V genes, and the rest has no known cause. That table supplies the V and J calls and clone size; D and trimming were determined from the DNA. Across this sample there are under 200,000 clones, with 70% to 90% seen only once. Almost 2% of the sample belongs to the ten largest clones.

Reading from cysteine to phenylalanine, the CDR3 counts 11 amino acids. The retained sequence is limited to the CDR3, 33 bases, with the frame set at the first base. Ends trimmed: V by 6 bases, J by 3 bases; bases unmatched to a gene: 2. CDR1 and CDR2 are drawn from the germline V gene: SQVTM, ANQGSEA. The sequenced sample was PBMCs. The V and J segments used are TRBV29-1 and TRBJ2-7, and TRBD2 matches 7 of the central bases. The clonotype comes from a woman under 30 in good health and CMV-seronegative. The CDR3 sequence is CSVGGVYEQYF. In nucleotides, the sequence is TGCAGCGTGGGGGGGGTCTACGAGCAGTACTTC.